The entry below gives a single T cell receptor beta chain sequence along with its context. The antigen remains undetermined. Vbeta (60) and Jbeta (13) primers were used in the PCR. Repertoires were generated with immunoSEQ multiplex PCR, while TCRdb's copy carries only in-frame clones and drops some. The sample carries 120,000 or so clones, less than 85% recorded once. These data come from a study of cytomegalovirus exposure and HLA in healthy donors. Whole-study findings and limits: Later on, a genetic analysis was performed. It linked a missense variant in DCLRE1C with V- and J-gene trimming of TCR beta.

The CDR3 has 15 residues. Germline-derived CDR1 and CDR2 are KGHSH and LQKENI. Trimming cost V 1 base and J 5 bases; bases outside gene matches: 6. The receptor's source is a man aged 18 to 29 in good health and CMV-seropositive. This chain links TRBV18 with TRBJ2-7, with TRBD1 identical over 9 bases. Sequenced input: PBMCs. DNA of the CDR3: TGTGCCAGCTCACCACGAGACAGGGGGAGAAACGAGCAGTACTTC. Residues: CASSPRDRGRNEQYF. The full variable domain, completed using reference TRBV18 and TRBJ2-7, is NAGVMQNPRHLVRRRGQEARLRCSPMKGHSHVYWYRQLPEEGLKFMVYLQKENIIDESGMPKERFSAEFPKEGPSILRIQQVVRGDSAAYFCASSPRDRGRNEQYFGPGTRLTVT.